Below are 31 T cell receptor beta chains sequenced from a single sample in a study of blood T cell repertoires in COVID-19. Here immunoSEQ multiplex PCR was the method, and the copy in TCRdb shows in-frame clones only, minus some. This table has around 290,000 clones, about nine tenths appearing once. Sequencing was done on a sample of peripheral blood. The receptors were sampled from a woman under 40 with COVID-19, enrolled during active disease.

This clone was detected only once. DNA for the CDR3: TGTGCCTGGACCCCGGGACATGCTATTTCCTATAATTCACCCCTCCACTTT. Protein product: CAWTPGHAISYNSPLHF. The genes are TRBV30 and TRBJ1-6; possible D gene TRBD1, 6 bases. The germline V gene encodes CDR1 GTSNPN and CDR2 SVGIG (reference sequence). The germline V and J ends were trimmed by 4 bases and 1 base, with 17 bases remaining between them. CDR3 length: 17 residues. The full variable domain, completed using reference TRBV30 and TRBJ1-6, is SQTIHQWPATLVQPVGSPLSLECTVEGTSNPNLYWYRQAAGRGLQLLFYSVGIGQISSEVPQNLSASRPQDRQFILSSKKLLLSDSGFYLCAWTPGHAISYNSPLHFGNGTRLTVT.

The chain recombines TRBV6-5 with TRBJ1-5; D may be TRBD1 (5 bases). Deletions cut 2 bases from V and 0 bases from J, with 11 bases between. CDR3 length: 16 residues. In germline, CDR1 is MNHEY, CDR2 SVGAGI. The CDR3 protein is CASSYDRNYSNQPQHF. The CDR3 DNA reads as TGTGCCAGCAGTTACGACAGAAACTATAGCAATCAGCCCCAGCATTTT.

The chain couples TRBV5-6 to TRBJ2-5; 10 bases are shared with TRBD1. Germline-derived CDR1 and CDR2 are SGHDT and YYEEEE. After removal of 4 bases from V and 5 bases from J, the junction contained 8 bases not matched to a gene. This CDR3 has 15 residues. The CDR3: CASSVPTGGRETQYF. For the CDR3, the DNA is TGTGCCAGCAGCGTCCCGACAGGGGGCAGGGAGACCCAGTACTTC. The complete variable domain, with remaining parts taken from reference TRBV5-6 and TRBJ2-5, reads DAGVTQSPTHLIKTRGQQVTLRCSPKSGHDTVSWYQQALGQGPQFIFQYYEEEERQRGNFPDRFSGHQFPNYSSELNVNALLLGDSALYLCASSVPTGGRETQYFGPGTRLLVL.

V and J are TRBV29-1 and TRBJ2-1, with TRBD1 matching 9 bases. After removal of 0 bases from V and 9 bases from J, the junction contained 9 bases not matched to a gene. This CDR3 region has 15 residues. Germline V CDR1 and CDR2: SQVTM, ANQGSEA. CDR3 nucleotide sequence: TGCAGCGTTGAAGATCGACAGGGGACAGGGATTGAGCAGTTCTTC. This codes for CSVEDRQGTGIEQFF.

J is TRBJ1-2 and V is TRBV11-2, with TRBD1 matching 7 bases. The CDR3 totals 15 residues. J was trimmed by 4 bases and V by 0 bases; bases with no gene match: 5. Germline V gives CDR1 SGHAT, CDR2 FQNNGV. The chain's CDR3 is CASSLDMAGGYGYTF. CDR3 in DNA: TGTGCCAGCAGCTTAGATATGGCAGGGGGCTATGGCTACACCTTC. Complete variable domain (other parts from reference TRBV11-2 and TRBJ1-2): EAGVAQSPRYKIIEKRQSVAFWCNPISGHATLYWYQQILGQGPKLLIQFQNNGVVDDSQLPKDRFSAERLKGVDSTLKIQPAKLEDSAVYLCASSLDMAGGYGYTFGSGTRLTVV.

The rearrangement uses TRBV19 and TRBJ2-1; 10 bases match TRBD2. The CDR3 extends over 14 amino acids. V lost 5 bases to trimming and J lost 8 bases; unmatched junction nucleotides: 6. CDR1 and CDR2 from the germline V gene are LNHDA and SQIVND (reference sequence). CDR3 nucleotide sequence: TGTGCCAGTAGTTCTAGCGGGAGCTGGGATGAGCAGTTCTTC. Translating it yields CASSSSGSWDEQFF.

The rearrangement links TRBV28 to TRBJ2-5; unclear D gene. With 2 bases removed from V and 4 bases from J, the gap between germline ends came to 8 bases. The CDR3 spans 13 residues. Germline CDR1 is MDHEN and CDR2 is SYDVKM. The CDR3 is CASSLPLGETQYF. As DNA, the CDR3 is TGTGCCAGCAGTTTACCCCTCGGAGAGACCCAGTACTTC.

As for this clone: The sample holds other DNA sequences that translate to the same CDR3. The rearrangement uses TRBV18 and TRBJ1-2, with TRBD1 matching over 8 bases. The CDR3 is made up of 15 amino acids. CDR1 is KGHSH, CDR2 LQKENI, per germline. V lost 0 bases and J lost 1; bases outside the gene matches: 1. In DNA form, the CDR3 reads TGTGCCAGCTCACCACCAACAGGGGGTAACTATGGCTACACCTTC. Its translation is CASSPPTGGNYGYTF.

This chain connects TRBV19 to TRBJ2-1; tentative D call: TRBD1 (6 bases). In germline, CDR1 is LNHDA, CDR2 SQIVND (reference sequence). Trimming shortened V by 5 bases and J by 4 bases, and 12 bases separated the two germline ends. The length of the CDR3 is 14 residues. CDR3: CASSPGQLYNEQFF. The CDR3 DNA is TGTGCCAGTAGTCCAGGACAGTTATACAATGAGCAGTTCTTC.

CDR3 nucleotides: TGTGCCACCAGCGTATTGTATAATTCACCCCTCCACTTT. Translating gives CATSVLYNSPLHF. The chain carries TRBV15 and TRBJ1-6, with D uncertain. V lost 5 bases to trimming and J lost 4 bases, with 6 bases between them. Germline V gives CDR1 LNHNV, CDR2 YYDKDF (reference sequence). The CDR3 is 13 residues long.

This chain links TRBV5-4 with TRBJ2-3; D may be TRBD2 (5 bases). V shed 0 bases and J shed 2 bases, with 10 bases lying between them. The CDR3 totals 15 residues. Germline V CDR1 and CDR2: SGHNT, YYREEE (reference sequence). The CDR3 sequence is CASSLDGGPTDTQYF. The CDR3 nucleotides read TGTGCCAGCAGCTTGGATGGCGGGCCCACAGATACGCAGTATTTT.

This clone was observed a single time. The chain couples TRBV6-5 to TRBJ1-3; D possibly corresponds to TRBD1 (5 bases). This CDR3 spans 16 amino acids. CDR1 MNHEY and CDR2 SVGAGI come from the germline V gene. The V end was cut by 0 bases, the J end by 2 bases, with 11 bases between. DNA for the CDR3: TGTGCCAGCAGTTACTCGAAGGGCAGGGCTGGAAACACCATATATTTT. Translated: CASSYSKGRAGNTIYF.

The rearrangement links TRBV7-2 to TRBJ1-6; TRBD1 matches 7 bases. CDR1 and CDR2 (germline): SGHTA, FQGNSA. J was trimmed by 7 bases and V by 5 bases; bases with no gene match: 14. This CDR3 is built from 17 residues. CDR3 bases: TGTGCCAGCAGCCAAAGTTATTCAGGGGGTGGAAATTCACCCCTCCACTTT. Amino acids: CASSQSYSGGGNSPLHF.

This clone appeared once. This chain connects TRBV27 to TRBJ2-3, with 11 nucleotides matching TRBD2. V shed 6 bases and J 2 bases; nucleotides not matched to a gene: 10. The germline V gene has CDR1 MNHEY and CDR2 SMNVEV (reference sequence). The CDR3 covers 17 residues. CDR3 residues: CASSSFQTSGITDTQYF. The CDR3 coding sequence is TGTGCCAGCAGCTCATTCCAGACTAGCGGGATCACAGATACGCAGTATTTT.

The chain recombines TRBV7-9 with TRBJ2-5; D is unclear. Trimming removed 1 base at V and 2 bases at J, with 5 bases between. This CDR3 is 13 amino acids long. From germline, CDR1 is SEHNR and CDR2 FQNEAQ (reference sequence). DNA for the CDR3: TGTGCCAGCAGCTTAGTCGGTCAAGAGACCCAGTACTTC. The encoded protein is CASSLVGQETQYF.

This clone was seen a handful of times. This sequence joins TRBV6-5 and TRBJ2-1; D may be TRBD2 (5 bases). CDR1 is MNHEY and CDR2 is SVGAGI in the germline V gene. The CDR3 runs to 12 residues. V gave up 6 bases and J gave up 12 bases, with 15 bases separating them. CDR3 sequence reads: CASSHLAEGQFF. CDR3 sequence (DNA): TGTGCCAGCAGCCACCTAGCCGAGGGGCAGTTCTTC.

This chain uses TRBV4-2 with TRBJ1-1; TRBD1 matches 8 bases. V was pared by 0 bases and J by 10 bases, with 19 bases of the junction left unmatched. The CDR3 length is 18 residues. Germline values: CDR1 LGHNA, CDR2 YNFKEQ. CDR3 residues: CASSQDRETSRQGRRAFF. The CDR3, as DNA: TGTGCCAGCAGCCAAGATAGGGAGACCTCTCGACAGGGGCGGAGAGCTTTCTTT.

The chain recombines TRBV2 with TRBJ1-1; maybe TRBD1 (6 bases). The CDR3 has 16 residues. The V and J ends lost 9 bases and 6 bases respectively, with 26 bases between them. Germline values: CDR1 SNHLY, CDR2 FYNNEI. As DNA, the CDR3 is TGTGCCAGGCGGGAGGGCAGGGGAGGGGGAACACCTGAAGCTTTCTTT. It encodes CARREGRGGGTPEAFF.

The chain is built from TRBV10-3 and TRBJ2-3, with 9 bases matching TRBD2. CDR3 size: 14 residues. V lost 8 bases and J lost 2; bases outside the gene matches: 5. In germline, CDR1 is ENHRY, CDR2 SYGVKD. The CDR3 coding sequence is TGTGCCATCGGGTCTAGCGGGGCCACAGATACGCAGTATTTT. Residues: CAIGSSGATDTQYF.

This chain connects TRBV14 to TRBJ2-2; 10 nucleotides line up with TRBD1. V gave up 4 bases and J gave up 4 bases; unmatched junction bases: 3. The CDR3 is 15 amino acids. Germline CDR1 is SGHDN and CDR2 is FVKESK. The CDR3 coding sequence is TGTGCCAGCAGCCGGGACAGGGGCCTCACCGGGGAGCTGTTTTTT. Protein sequence: CASSRDRGLTGELFF.

V and J are TRBV28 and TRBJ1-4; 8 bases align to TRBD1. The CDR3 consists of 13 residues. V lost 7 bases, J lost 7 bases, and 5 bases stayed unmatched. Looked up from germline, CDR1 is MDHEN and CDR2 is SYDVKM. The CDR3 nucleotides are TGTGCCAGCACCACAGGGGGGCGTGAAAAACTGTTTTTT. Translation gives CASTTGGREKLFF.

The CDR3 spells CASATYPGNQPQHF. The CDR3 coding sequence is TGTGCCAGTGCCACTTATCCGGGCAATCAGCCCCAGCATTTT. The V call is TRBV19, the J call TRBJ1-5; D not resolved. The V end lost 8 bases, the J end lost 2 bases, and 13 bases lay between the germline ends. Germline CDR1 reads LNHDA; CDR2 reads SQIVND (reference sequence). This CDR3 region has 14 residues.

V and J are TRBV5-1 and TRBJ2-6; 7 positions agree with TRBD2. Germline V CDR1 and CDR2: SGHRS, YFSETQ. Losses at the gene ends were 4 bases for V and 0 bases for J; bases not matched to a gene: 13. The length of the CDR3 is 19 residues. CDR3: CASSPRSSGSRSGANVLTF. CDR3 nucleotides: TGCGCCAGCAGCCCGAGGTCTAGCGGATCTCGCTCTGGGGCCAACGTCCTGACTTTC.

This rearrangement joins TRBV20-1 to TRBJ1-1; no definite D call. Per the germline V gene, CDR1 is DFQATT and CDR2 is SNEGSKA (reference sequence). V gave up 3 bases and J gave up 1 base, with 6 bases separating them. This CDR3 is built from 12 residues. The CDR3: CSASGPNTEAFF. Here the CDR3 DNA reads TGCAGTGCTAGTGGGCCGAACACTGAAGCTTTCTTT.

The chain has TRBV11-2 and TRBJ1-1, with 7 positions matching TRBD1. V lost 4 bases and J lost 10; bases outside the gene matches: 12. CDR1 is SGHAT and CDR2 is FQNNGV in the germline V gene. The CDR3 is 14 residues long. The CDR3 here is CASSSDRVGVVAFF. CDR3 nucleotides: TGTGCCAGCAGCTCCGACAGGGTTGGAGTTGTAGCTTTCTTT.

The chain links TRBV28 to TRBJ2-1; 7 bases are shared with TRBD2. This CDR3 spans 17 amino acids. J lost 0 bases, V lost 6 bases, and 11 bases had no gene match. Germline assignment: CDR1 MDHEN and CDR2 SYDVKM. The CDR3 protein is CASSSFSGLSSYNEQFF. CDR3 sequence (DNA): TGTGCCAGCAGCTCTTTTAGCGGGCTGAGCTCCTACAATGAGCAGTTCTTC.

CDR3 nucleotide sequence: TGTGCCAGCAGTTCCCAGACACCGTCTGTTTATGGCTACACCTTC. This encodes CASSSQTPSVYGYTF. The chain has TRBV27 and TRBJ1-2, with D unclear. There are 15 residues in the CDR3. Trimming pared 4 bases from V and 5 bases from J, leaving 17 bases between. Germline-derived CDR1 and CDR2 are MNHEY and SMNVEV (reference sequence).

In this sample, this clone turned up a few times. The chain is built from TRBV6-1 and TRBJ1-4; D may be TRBD1 (5 bases). The CDR3 is 15 residues long. Germline values: CDR1 MNHNS, CDR2 SASEGT. The V gene lost 1 base and the J gene lost 6 bases, with 12 bases spanning the gap. This CDR3 is CASSEGAGRYEKLFF. Written as DNA, the CDR3 is TGTGCCAGCAGTGAAGGGGCAGGGAGGTATGAAAAACTGTTTTTT.

V and J are TRBV5-1 and TRBJ2-3; D possibly corresponds to TRBD2 (6 bases). V lost 0 bases, J lost 4 bases, and 12 bases lay in between. The CDR3 is 15 amino acids. CDR1 is SGHRS, CDR2 YFSETQ, per germline. The CDR3 region is CASSLAGDSADTQYF. Written as DNA, the CDR3 is TGCGCCAGCAGCTTGGCGGGAGACAGCGCAGATACGCAGTATTTT.

The chain links TRBV19 to TRBJ1-1; no reliable D call. The CDR3 is 14 amino acids. Trimming cost V 2 bases and J 8 bases, with 15 bases left between them. CDR1 is LNHDA, CDR2 SQIVND, per germline (reference sequence). The CDR3 nucleotides read TGTGCCAGTAGTATATCTACGACAAATGGAGAAGCTTTCTTT. It encodes CASSISTTNGEAFF.

J is TRBJ2-2 and V is TRBV11-2, with 10 bases matching TRBD2. V gave up 6 bases and J gave up 8 bases; unmatched junction bases: 12. This CDR3 has 16 residues. The germline gives CDR1 SGHAT, CDR2 FQNNGV. The CDR3 DNA is TGTGCCAGCAGGGGAATTAGGACTAGCGGAGCAGGGGAGCTGTTTTTT. The encoded protein is CASRGIRTSGAGELFF. The full variable domain, with the rest looked up from reference TRBV11-2 and TRBJ2-2, is EAGVAQSPRYKIIEKRQSVAFWCNPISGHATLYWYQQILGQGPKLLIQFQNNGVVDDSQLPKDRFSAERLKGVDSTLKIQPAKLEDSAVYLCASRGIRTSGAGELFFGEGSRLTVL.